What follows are 22 T cell receptor beta chains derived from one specimen sequenced in a study of a mutant IDH1 vaccine in newly diagnosed glioma. Their target antigens are unknown. Clones were sequenced by immunoSEQ multiplex PCR, and TCRdb holds only the in-frame ones, with some missing. In the table there are 45,000 to 65,000 clones, approximately 79% of which are singletons. Time point reported: week 5, during vaccination. The content of each vaccine dose was 300 ug of mutant IDH1 20-mer peptide, and topical imiquimod accompanied it. The sample in question was PBMCs, obtained from a glioma patient whose treatment included an IDH1 peptide vaccine. These receptors came from a woman between 18 and 29 years old with glioma. Some clones in this sample may be carry-over from other donors' samples.

This chain connects TRBV4-1 to TRBJ2-7, with D possibly being TRBD1 (5 bases). CDR3 length: 17 amino acids. Trimming shortened V by 4 bases and J by 4 bases, and 23 bases separated the two germline ends. Germline V gene sequence: CDR1 MGHRA, CDR2 YSYEKL. CDR3 protein: CASSLLSVTLGPYEQYF. The DNA for the CDR3 is TGCGCCAGCAGCCTCCTGAGTGTAACGCTGGGGCCTTACGAGCAGTACTTC.

This clone has only one observation. The chain employs TRBV6-6 and TRBJ2-7, with unresolved D. The ends were cut back, 0 bases at V and 4 bases at J, with 10 bases in the middle. Per the germline V gene, CDR1 is MNHNY and CDR2 is SVGAGI (reference sequence). The CDR3 has 14 amino acids. The CDR3 DNA follows: TGTGCCAGCAGTTACTCCGGTTGGACGTACGAGCAGTACTTC. Protein: CASSYSGWTYEQYF.

This clone was observed once. The gene calls are TRBV11-3 and TRBJ2-7, with 10 bases fitting TRBD1. This CDR3 is built from 14 residues. Germline CDR1 reads SGHNT; CDR2 reads YENEEA. V trimming: 5 bases; J trimming: 2 bases; junction bases outside the gene matches: 3. CDR3 sequence: CASSRQGAPYEQYF. CDR3 nucleotides: TGTGCCAGCAGCCGACAGGGGGCCCCCTACGAGCAGTACTTC. The full variable domain, completed using reference TRBV11-3 and TRBJ2-7, is EAGVVQSPRYKIIEKKQPVAFWCNPISGHNTLYWYLQNLGQGPELLIRYENEEAVDDSQLPKDRFSAERLKGVDSTLKIQPAELGDSAVYLCASSRQGAPYEQYFGPGTRLTVT.

The table lists this clone with a count of one. The chain uses TRBV7-9 and TRBJ1-4; 9 bases line up with TRBD1. In germline, CDR1 is SEHNR, CDR2 FQNEAQ (reference sequence). V lost 4 bases to trimming and J lost 5 bases; unmatched junction nucleotides: 2. The CDR3 runs 14 residues. The CDR3: CASSSGQGNEKLFF. The CDR3 DNA sequence: TGTGCCAGCAGCTCTGGACAGGGGAATGAAAAACTGTTTTTT.

The rearrangement uses TRBV29-1 and TRBJ2-3; D tentatively reads TRBD1 or TRBD2 (5 bases each). This CDR3 is 15 amino acids long. Germline CDR1 and CDR2: SQVTM and ANQGSEA. V lost 5 bases and J 1 base, leaving 16 bases between the germline ends. CDR3 residues: CSVPRWGMGTDTQYF. In DNA, the CDR3 is TGCAGCGTTCCCAGGTGGGGGATGGGCACAGATACGCAGTATTTT.

This clone occurred once. V gene TRBV7-2 combines with J gene TRBJ2-3; unclear D gene. Germline V gene lookup returns CDR1 SGHTA and CDR2 FQGNSA. The CDR3 totals 12 residues. With 1 base removed from V and 7 bases from J, the gap between germline ends came to 6 bases. The CDR3 here is CASSLGHYTQYF. In nucleotides, the CDR3 is TGTGCCAGCAGCTTAGGACATTATACGCAGTATTTT.

The chain carries TRBV10-3 and TRBJ2-7; D could derive from TRBD1 or TRBD2 (5 bases each). Germline V gene lookup returns CDR1 ENHRY and CDR2 SYGVKD. The CDR3 loop spans 13 amino acids. V lost 4 bases and J lost 3, with 10 bases in between. Written as DNA, the CDR3 is TGTGCCATCAGTGCGGGGACGGACTACGAGCAGTACTTC. It translates to CAISAGTDYEQYF.

The V gene is TRBV19, the J gene TRBJ2-5; D is unclear. Per germline, CDR1 LNHDA and CDR2 SQIVND (reference sequence). V was clipped by 6 bases and J by 5 bases, with 10 bases between them. The CDR3 consists of 12 residues. The CDR3 reads CASSPGWETQYF. The CDR3 coding sequence is TGTGCCAGTAGCCCCGGGTGGGAGACCCAGTACTTC.

This rearrangement joins TRBV6-6 to TRBJ2-1; no reliable D call. V was cut by 2 bases and J by 9 bases, with 14 bases left in between. CDR3 length: 14 residues. Germline values: CDR1 MNHNY, CDR2 SVGAGI (reference sequence). The CDR3 DNA reads as TGTGCCAGCAGTTACAAAGGACCCGGCAGTGAGCAGTTCTTC. This translates into CASSYKGPGSEQFF.

V usage is TRBV30 and J usage is TRBJ1-2; the D is unclear. V lost 2 bases, J lost 0 bases, and 10 bases lay in between. The CDR3 length is 14 residues. Germline lookup yields CDR1 GTSNPN and CDR2 SVGIG (reference sequence). CDR3 DNA: TGTGCCTGGAGTATGGGGATCGCTAACTATGGCTACACCTTC. Its protein product is CAWSMGIANYGYTF.

This clone was recorded only once. This rearrangement joins TRBV27 to TRBJ1-1; a possible D gene is TRBD1 (5 bases). The CDR3 sequence is 15 residues long. V lost 5 bases, J lost 0 bases, and 13 bases lay in between. Germline V gene sequence: CDR1 MNHEY, CDR2 SMNVEV (reference sequence). CDR3 DNA: TGTGCCAGCAGTCTCGCCGGGACGGTGAACACTGAAGCTTTCTTT. Translation gives CASSLAGTVNTEAFF.

This chain joins TRBV10-3 and TRBJ1-1; TRBD1 matches 9 bases. The CDR3 spans 16 residues. Trimming at V came to 8 bases and at J to 1 base, leaving 11 bases not matched to a gene. Per germline, CDR1 ENHRY and CDR2 SYGVKD. CDR3 sequence (DNA): TGTGCCATCCGGGACAGGGTCATTTCCAAGAACACTGAAGCTTTCTTT. Translating it yields CAIRDRVISKNTEAFF.

The chain carries TRBV7-6 and TRBJ1-1, with 7 positions matching TRBD1. This CDR3 has 13 residues. CDR1 is SGHVS, CDR2 FNYEAQ, per germline. The trim removed 5 bases at V and 4 bases at J, leaving 4 bases unmatched. The CDR3 nucleotides read TGTGCCAGCAGCCTCCGACAGGGCACTGAAGCTTTCTTT. Residues: CASSLRQGTEAFF.

The V call is TRBV14, the J call TRBJ1-1, with D unresolved. V was trimmed by 1 base and J by 7 bases, leaving 10 bases between them. Germline V gives CDR1 SGHDN, CDR2 FVKESK. This CDR3 comprises 13 residues. The CDR3 bases are TGTGCCAGCAGCCAAGGTCTCGAGGGTGAAGCTTTCTTT. Its protein product is CASSQGLEGEAFF.

The rearrangement joins TRBV12-5 to TRBJ2-7; D gene ambiguous. The CDR3 consists of 13 residues. Germline V gene data show CDR1 as LGHNT and CDR2 as FRNRAP. V was cut by 7 bases and J by 0 bases, with 10 bases left in between. CDR3: CASAAGASYEQYF. The CDR3 bases are TGTGCTAGTGCCGCAGGAGCCTCCTACGAGCAGTACTTC.

This chain joins TRBV2 and TRBJ2-7, with 7 bases that match TRBD2. This CDR3 is 14 amino acids long. J gave up 7 bases and V 4 bases, and 10 bases lay outside the gene matches. Germline CDR1 SNHLY, CDR2 FYNNEI. The CDR3 is CASSAVGGTGEQYF. The CDR3 region has the DNA TGTGCCAGCAGTGCGGTGGGGGGGACGGGGGAGCAGTACTTC.

This rearrangement joins TRBV5-4 to TRBJ2-5; no clear D. Looked up from germline, CDR1 is SGHNT and CDR2 is YYREEE (reference sequence). The CDR3 extends over 11 amino acids. V lost 0 bases to trimming and J lost 10 bases, with 7 bases between them. As DNA, the CDR3 is TGTGCCAGCAGCTTGGGGGCTAGCCAGTACTTC. Protein product: CASSLGASQYF.

The rearrangement uses TRBV19 and TRBJ2-5; no reliable D call. The CDR3 length is 15 residues. Per germline, CDR1 LNHDA and CDR2 SQIVND (reference sequence). Trimming shortened V by 7 bases and J by 4 bases, and 19 bases separated the two germline ends. In nucleotides, the CDR3 is TGTGCCAGTACCCCTAACAACCGATTGGGAGAGACCCAGTACTTC. Protein product: CASTPNNRLGETQYF.

This clone was counted a single time. The chain carries TRBV19 and TRBJ1-1, with 10 positions matching TRBD1. CDR3 length: 15 residues. V was pared by 5 bases and J by 6 bases, with 9 bases of the junction left unmatched. From germline, CDR1 is LNHDA and CDR2 SQIVND (reference sequence). As DNA, the CDR3 is TGTGCCAGTAGTTTCGGGACAGGGGCGTTCGCTGAAGCTTTCTTT. Protein product: CASSFGTGAFAEAFF.

The V call is TRBV9, the J call TRBJ1-2, with D uncertain. V was trimmed by 0 bases and J by 9 bases, leaving 9 bases between them. The CDR3 is 12 residues long. The germline V gene encodes CDR1 SGDLS and CDR2 YYNGEE. CDR3 sequence: CASSVVGRSYTF. As DNA, the CDR3 is TGTGCCAGCAGCGTAGTTGGGAGGAGCTACACCTTC.

The rearrangement joins TRBV5-4 to TRBJ1-6, with 7 nucleotides matching TRBD1. This CDR3 region has 14 residues. The V gene's germline CDR1 is SGHNT and CDR2 YYREEE (reference sequence). The V segment lost 2 bases and the J segment 11 bases; nucleotides outside the gene matches: 7. The CDR3 spells CASSFRGGAPPLHF. CDR3 in DNA: TGTGCCAGCAGCTTTCGAGGGGGCGCGCCACCCCTCCACTTT.

V usage is TRBV4-3 and J usage is TRBJ2-5; 13 bases line up with TRBD2. The CDR3 spans 16 residues. Losses at the gene ends were 4 bases for V and 5 bases for J; bases not matched to a gene: 7. The germline V gene encodes CDR1 LGHNA and CDR2 YSLEER. In DNA form, the CDR3 reads TGCGCCAGCAGCCCCCCACGGACTAGCGGGGGCGAGACCCAGTACTTC. Amino acids: CASSPPRTSGGETQYF.